This T cell receptor (beta chain) comes out of a study of cytomegalovirus exposure and HLA in healthy donors. Only one count was recorded for this clone. CDR1 and CDR2 from the germline V gene are SGDLS and YYNGEE. The CDR3 contains 12 residues. TCRdb's table, derived via immunoSEQ multiplex PCR, lists solely in-frame clones and lacks some. The sample includes under 200,000 clones, 86% seen only once; the top ten take roughly 6%. Sequences were obtained from PBMCs. The chain uses TRBV9 and TRBJ2-7, with D tentatively TRBD2 (6 bases). The sequence came from a woman in her twenties or thirties in good health and CMV-seronegative. CDR3 DNA: TGTGCTAATACCCCGGGGGACTACGAGCAGTACTTC. Translating gives CANTPGDYEQYF.